These 22 T cell receptor beta chains were all obtained from the same sample, sequenced in a study of early T cells in non-severe SARS-CoV-2 infection. TCRdb recomputed calls from the 5' RACE reads with MiXCR, one row per CDR3 protein. The sample holds some 63,000 distinct CDR3 sequences, 10% to 15% seen once. Source material: whole blood. These receptors were taken from an adult who was a healthcare worker with PCR-confirmed SARS-CoV-2 infection or an uninfected control (not recorded which).

This clonotype has at least ten counts. The rearrangement uses TRBV10-2 and TRBJ2-2; D gene unclear. The V gene lost 6 bases and the J gene lost 4 bases, with 3 bases spanning the gap. Germline CDR1 WSHSY, CDR2 SAAADI. This CDR3 has 11 amino acids. The CDR3 sequence: CASRVTGELFF. DNA of the CDR3: TGCGCCAGCAGGGTCACCGGGGAGCTGTTTTTT.

V and J are TRBV4-2 and TRBJ2-7; 11 bases align to TRBD2. V lost 0 bases to trimming and J lost 3 bases; unmatched junction nucleotides: 4. Germline V gene data show CDR1 as LGHNA and CDR2 as YNFKEQ. The CDR3 has 16 amino acids. The CDR3 spells CASSQDSGGASYEQYF. CDR3 bases: TGTGCCAGCAGCCAAGATAGCGGGGGGGCTAGCTACGAGCAGTACTTC.

V usage is TRBV20-1 and J usage is TRBJ2-5; 9 bases agree with TRBD2. The J segment lost 1 base and the V segment lost 2 bases, leaving 8 bases of the junction unmatched. Germline V gives CDR1 DFQATT, CDR2 SNEGSKA (reference sequence). The CDR3 is 16 amino acids. The CDR3 coding sequence is TGCAGTGCTAGAACCCCCGGCGGGAGGGGCCAAGAGACCCAGTACTTC. This gives the protein CSARTPGGRGQETQYF.

On this clonotype: Since a much larger clone is just one base distant, this may be a read error. J is TRBJ2-7 and V is TRBV3-1; 8 nucleotides line up with TRBD1. The ends lost 4 bases at V and 6 bases at J; junction bases unmatched: 5. The CDR3 is made up of 13 amino acids. Germline assignment: CDR1 LGHDT and CDR2 YNNKEL (reference sequence). CDR3 in amino acids: CASSPGQGSEQYF. The CDR3 coding sequence is TGTGCCAGCAGCCCTGGACAGGGAAGCGAGCAGTACTTC.

This clonotype was found many times. The chain employs TRBV27 and TRBJ2-7, with TRBD1 matching 10 bases. CDR1 and CDR2 (germline): MNHEY, SMNVEV (reference sequence). V dropped 2 bases and J dropped 2; count of bases not matched to a gene: 12. The CDR3 extends over 18 amino acids. The chain's CDR3 is CASSLKPPGQGSPYEQYF. The CDR3, as DNA: TGTGCCAGCAGTTTAAAGCCCCCGGGACAGGGGTCACCCTACGAGCAGTACTTC.

At least ten counts were recorded for this clonotype. DNA for the CDR3: TGTGCCAGCAGCCAAGTTTCGACTAGTCGCCCCTACGAGCAGTACTTC. Amino acid sequence: CASSQVSTSRPYEQYF. The genes are TRBV3-1 and TRBJ2-7; D might be TRBD2 (6 bases). The germline V and J ends were trimmed by 1 base and 2 bases, with 15 bases remaining between them. The germline V gene encodes CDR1 LGHDT and CDR2 YNNKEL (reference sequence). CDR3 size: 16 residues.

The rearrangement uses TRBV5-4 and TRBJ2-5; D remains unclear. V lost 0 bases, J lost 5 bases, and 11 bases lay in between. The CDR3 is made up of 14 amino acids. In germline, CDR1 is SGHNT, CDR2 YYREEE (reference sequence). The CDR3 DNA reads TGTGCCAGCAGCTTGGTAACCCCCCCGGAGACCCAGTACTTC. This codes for CASSLVTPPETQYF.

Many counts were recorded for this clonotype. This chain uses TRBV7-6 with TRBJ2-7; the D call may be TRBD1 or TRBD2 (5 bases each). The CDR3 runs to 14 residues. V was pared by 4 bases and J by 3 bases, with 13 bases between. Germline CDR1 reads SGHVS; CDR2 reads FNYEAQ. CDR3 DNA: TGTGCCAGCAGCTCTCCGGGACGACTCTACGAGCAGTACTTC. This codes for CASSSPGRLYEQYF. The full variable domain, rest sourced from reference TRBV7-6 and TRBJ2-7, is GAGVSQSPRYKVTKRGQDVALRCDPISGHVSLYWYRQALGQGPEFLTYFNYEAQQDKSGLPNDRFSAERPEGSISTLTIQRTEQRDSAMYRCASSSPGRLYEQYFGPGTRLTVT.

The chain employs TRBV18 and TRBJ2-1; 7 bases align to TRBD2. CDR3 length: 16 amino acids. After removal of 4 bases from V and 9 bases from J, the junction contained 15 bases not matched to a gene. Germline V gene sequence: CDR1 KGHSH, CDR2 LQKENI. The CDR3 reads CASSRQGTTTMFEQFF. CDR3 sequence (DNA): TGTGCCAGCTCACGCCAAGGGACTACCACAATGTTTGAGCAGTTCTTC. Using reference TRBV18 and TRBJ2-1 for the parts outside the CDR3, the full variable domain is NAGVMQNPRHLVRRRGQEARLRCSPMKGHSHVYWYRQLPEEGLKFMVYLQKENIIDESGMPKERFSAEFPKEGPSILRIQQVVRGDSAAYFCASSRQGTTTMFEQFFGPGTRLTVL.

The sample holds many counts of this clonotype. The genes are TRBV7-9 and TRBJ2-6; no clear D. Trimming took 5 bases from V and 1 from J, leaving 3 bases between them. CDR1 and CDR2 (germline): SEHNR, FQNEAQ (reference sequence). CDR3 length equals 13 residues. The CDR3 DNA sequence: TGTGCCAGCAGCCCATCTGGGGCCAACGTCCTGACTTTC. It is translated as CASSPSGANVLTF.

V is TRBV5-1 and J is TRBJ2-1, with 9 nucleotides matching TRBD2. The length of the CDR3 is 15 residues. Per the germline V gene, CDR1 is SGHRS and CDR2 is YFSETQ. V shed 1 base, J shed 2 bases, and the junction held 1 base outside the gene matches. CDR3 nucleotide sequence: TGCGCCAGCAGCTTGCAGCGGGGGGCCTACAATGAGCAGTTCTTC. As protein: CASSLQRGAYNEQFF.

This clonotype was detected only a few times. The chain recombines TRBV7-2 with TRBJ1-4; no clear D gene. Trimming stripped 4 bases from V and 10 bases from J, with 10 bases between. CDR1 is SGHTA, CDR2 FQGNSA, per germline. The CDR3 is 12 amino acids. CDR3 residues: CASSSDGAKLFF. The CDR3 bases are TGTGCCAGCAGCTCAGACGGCGCAAAACTGTTTTTT.

This clonotype showed up many times. The chain joins TRBV6-1 to TRBJ2-3; tentatively, D is TRBD2 (6 bases). The CDR3 sequence is 15 residues long. V lost 3 bases to trimming and J lost 2 bases, with 12 bases between them. The germline gives CDR1 MNHNS, CDR2 SASEGT. The CDR3 spells CASSEASVYTDTQYF. The CDR3 DNA is TGTGCCAGCAGTGAGGCTAGCGTATACACAGATACGCAGTATTTT.

This clonotype was observed many times. This chain joins TRBV7-2 and TRBJ2-7; possibly TRBD1 for D (5 bases). V lost 4 bases, J lost 7 bases, and 14 bases lay in between. This CDR3 contains 13 residues. Germline V lookup: CDR1 SGHTA, CDR2 FQGNSA. The CDR3 sequence is CASSSPGFGEQYF. As DNA, the CDR3 is TGTGCCAGCAGCTCTCCAGGGTTTGGGGAGCAGTACTTC.

The table lists this clonotype with a few counts. CDR3 nucleotide sequence: TGTGCCAGCAGCGTAGAACTAGCGGGAGAGACCCAGTACTTC. Amino acid sequence: CASSVELAGETQYF. This chain uses TRBV9 with TRBJ2-5; TRBD2 matches 9 bases. Losses at the gene ends were 0 bases for V and 4 bases for J; bases not matched to a gene: 1. The CDR3 is made up of 14 amino acids. Germline CDR1 is SGDLS and CDR2 is YYNGEE.

The chain couples TRBV4-1 to TRBJ2-3; 15 positions agree with TRBD2. Trimming cost V 4 bases and J 6 bases; bases outside gene matches: 5. The CDR3 covers 16 residues. Germline V gene sequence: CDR1 MGHRA, CDR2 YSYEKL. The CDR3 DNA reads as TGCGCCAGCAGCCGGGAAGGACTAGCGGGAGGGGATACGCAGTATTTT. Amino acid sequence: CASSREGLAGGDTQYF.

This clonotype was counted many times. This chain links TRBV2 with TRBJ2-7; 7 nucleotides agree with TRBD1. V shed 4 bases, J shed 4 bases, and the junction held 13 bases outside the gene matches. The CDR3 length is 16 residues. In germline, CDR1 is SNHLY, CDR2 FYNNEI. The CDR3 loop is CASSGGTAVLLYEQYF. CDR3 bases: TGTGCCAGCAGTGGGGGGACAGCTGTTTTACTTTACGAGCAGTACTTC.

The chain links TRBV4-3 to TRBJ1-6, with D possibly matching TRBD1 (6 bases). V was cut by 1 base and J by 8 bases, with 12 bases left in between. Germline assignment: CDR1 LGHNA and CDR2 YSLEER. The CDR3 covers 15 residues. CDR3 residues: CASSQGGAVDSPLHF. The DNA of the CDR3 is TGCGCCAGCAGCCAAGGGGGGGCAGTTGATTCACCCCTCCACTTT.

This chain uses TRBV10-3 with TRBJ2-7; D is possibly TRBD2 (6 bases). The CDR3 runs 13 residues. V was pared by 6 bases and J by 5 bases, with 14 bases between. In germline, CDR1 is ENHRY, CDR2 SYGVKD. CDR3 DNA: TGTGCCATCAGACCCAACGGGGGAAACGAGCAGTACTTC. This codes for CAIRPNGGNEQYF.

V gene TRBV11-2 combines with J gene TRBJ2-7, with a possible D match to TRBD2 (5 bases). CDR1 is SGHAT and CDR2 is FQNNGV in the germline V gene. The CDR3 spans 14 residues. Trimming pared 1 base from V and 6 bases from J, leaving 13 bases between. CDR3: CASSLAFPAGEQYF. DNA of the CDR3: TGTGCCAGCAGCTTAGCTTTCCCGGCGGGCGAGCAGTACTTC.

The chain couples TRBV30 to TRBJ2-1; 15 positions match TRBD2. V lost 1 base and J lost 6; bases outside the gene matches: 7. Germline CDR1 reads GTSNPN; CDR2 reads SVGIG (reference sequence). The CDR3 consists of 17 residues. CDR3: CAWSAGLAGGPGNEQFF. The CDR3 DNA reads as TGTGCCTGGAGTGCAGGACTAGCGGGGGGGCCGGGCAATGAGCAGTTCTTC.

This clonotype was picked up many times. J is TRBJ2-3 and V is TRBV12-3 or TRBV12-4; D tentatively reads TRBD1 or TRBD2 (5 bases each). V lost 5 bases to trimming and J lost 4 bases, with 10 bases between them. The CDR3 has 13 residues. The CDR3 sequence: CASSPRGADTQYF. In DNA form, the CDR3 reads TGTGCCAGCAGTCCACGAGGGGCAGATACGCAGTATTTT.